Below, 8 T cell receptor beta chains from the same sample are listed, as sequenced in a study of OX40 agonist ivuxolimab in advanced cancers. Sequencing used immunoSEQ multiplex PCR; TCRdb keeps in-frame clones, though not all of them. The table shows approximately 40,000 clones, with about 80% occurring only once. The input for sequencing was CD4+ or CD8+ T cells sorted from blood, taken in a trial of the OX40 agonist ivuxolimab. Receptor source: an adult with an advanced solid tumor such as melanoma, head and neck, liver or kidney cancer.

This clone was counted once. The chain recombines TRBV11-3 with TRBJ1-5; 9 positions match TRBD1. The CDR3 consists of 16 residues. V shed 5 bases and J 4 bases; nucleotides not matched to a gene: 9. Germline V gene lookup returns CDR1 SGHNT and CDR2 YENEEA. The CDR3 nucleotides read TGTGCCAGCAGCCCCCCCGGGACAGGGCCAAATCAGCCCCAGCATTTT. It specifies CASSPPGTGPNQPQHF.

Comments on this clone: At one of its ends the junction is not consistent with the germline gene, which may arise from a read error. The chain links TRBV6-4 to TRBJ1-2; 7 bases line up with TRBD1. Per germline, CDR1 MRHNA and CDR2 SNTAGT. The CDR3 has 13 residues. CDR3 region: CARRDSANYGYTF. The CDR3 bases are TGTGCCCGCAGGGACAGCGCGAACTATGGCTACACCTTC.

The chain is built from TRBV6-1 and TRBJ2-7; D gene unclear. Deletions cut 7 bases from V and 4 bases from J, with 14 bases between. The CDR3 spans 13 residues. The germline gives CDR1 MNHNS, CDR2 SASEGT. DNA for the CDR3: TGTGCCAGCATGCGACCCAACAGTTACGAGCAGTACTTC. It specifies CASMRPNSYEQYF.

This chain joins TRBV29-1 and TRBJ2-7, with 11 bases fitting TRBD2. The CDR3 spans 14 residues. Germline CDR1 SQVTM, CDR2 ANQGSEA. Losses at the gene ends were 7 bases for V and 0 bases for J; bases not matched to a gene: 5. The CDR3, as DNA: TGCAGCGCGACTAGCGGGGCAGTCTCCTACGAGCAGTACTTC. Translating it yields CSATSGAVSYEQYF.

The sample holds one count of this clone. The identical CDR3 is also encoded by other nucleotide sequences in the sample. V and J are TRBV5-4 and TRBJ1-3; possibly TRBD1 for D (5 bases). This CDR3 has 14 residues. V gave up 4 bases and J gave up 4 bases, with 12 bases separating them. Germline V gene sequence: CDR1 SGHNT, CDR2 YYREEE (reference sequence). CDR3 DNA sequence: TGTGCCAGCAGCCCTGGGACGGGAGGAAACACCATATATTTT. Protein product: CASSPGTGGNTIYF. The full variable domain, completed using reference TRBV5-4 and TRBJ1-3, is ETGVTQSPTHLIKTRGQQVTLRCSSQSGHNTVSWYQQALGQGPQFIFQYYREEENGRGNFPPRFSGLQFPNYSSELNVNALELDDSALYLCASSPGTGGNTIYFGEGSWLTVV.

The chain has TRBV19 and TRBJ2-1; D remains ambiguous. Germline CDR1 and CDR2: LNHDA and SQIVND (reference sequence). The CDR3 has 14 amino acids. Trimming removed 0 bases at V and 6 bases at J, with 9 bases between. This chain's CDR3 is CASSIDPPSNEQFF. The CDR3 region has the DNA TGTGCCAGTAGTATAGATCCCCCCAGCAATGAGCAGTTCTTC.

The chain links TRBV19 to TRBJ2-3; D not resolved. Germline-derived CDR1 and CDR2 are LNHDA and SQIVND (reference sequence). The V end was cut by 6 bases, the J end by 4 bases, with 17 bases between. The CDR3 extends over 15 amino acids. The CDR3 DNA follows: TGTGCCAGTAGCCTTTCTTCCTCGGTCTCAGATACGCAGTATTTT. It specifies CASSLSSSVSDTQYF.

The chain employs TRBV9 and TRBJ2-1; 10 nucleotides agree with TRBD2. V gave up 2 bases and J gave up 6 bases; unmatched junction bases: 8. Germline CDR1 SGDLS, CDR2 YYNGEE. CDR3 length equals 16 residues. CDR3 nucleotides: TGTGCCAGCAGCGTGAGGCCTCTAGCGGGAGCCAATGAGCAGTTCTTC. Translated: CASSVRPLAGANEQFF. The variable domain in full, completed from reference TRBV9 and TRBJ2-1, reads DSGVTQTPKHLITATGQRVTLRCSPRSGDLSVYWYQQSLDQGLQFLIQYYNGEERAKGNILERFSAQQFPDLHSELNLSSLELGDSALYFCASSVRPLAGANEQFFGPGTRLTVL.